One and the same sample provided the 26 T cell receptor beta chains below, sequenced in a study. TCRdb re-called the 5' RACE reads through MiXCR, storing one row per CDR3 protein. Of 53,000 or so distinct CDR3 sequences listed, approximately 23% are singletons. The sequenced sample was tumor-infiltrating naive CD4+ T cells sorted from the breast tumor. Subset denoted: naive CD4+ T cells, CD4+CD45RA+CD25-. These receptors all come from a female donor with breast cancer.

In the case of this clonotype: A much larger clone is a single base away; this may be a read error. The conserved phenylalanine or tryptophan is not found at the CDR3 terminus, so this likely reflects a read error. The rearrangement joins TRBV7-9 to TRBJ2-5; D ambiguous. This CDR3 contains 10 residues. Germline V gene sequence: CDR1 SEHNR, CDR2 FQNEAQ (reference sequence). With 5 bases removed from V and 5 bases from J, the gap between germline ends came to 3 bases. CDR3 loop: CASSHETQYS. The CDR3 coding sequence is TGTGCCAGCAGCCACGAGACCCAGTACTCC.

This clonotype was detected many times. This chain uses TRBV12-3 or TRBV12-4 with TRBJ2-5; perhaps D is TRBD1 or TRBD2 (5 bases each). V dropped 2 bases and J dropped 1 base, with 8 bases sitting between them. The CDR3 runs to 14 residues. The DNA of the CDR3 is TGTGCCAGCAGTTTACCGGGGACCCAAGAGACCCAGTACTTC. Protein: CASSLPGTQETQYF.

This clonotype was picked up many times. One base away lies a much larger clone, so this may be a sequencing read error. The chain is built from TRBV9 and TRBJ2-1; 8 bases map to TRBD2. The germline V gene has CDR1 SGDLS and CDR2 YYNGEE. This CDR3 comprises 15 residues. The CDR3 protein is CASSPTSGLYKEQFF. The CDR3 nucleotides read TGTGCCAGCAGCCCTACTAGCGGTCTCTACAAGGAGCAGTTCTTC. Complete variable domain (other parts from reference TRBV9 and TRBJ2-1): DSGVTQTPKHLITATGQRVTLRCSPRSGDLSVYWYQQSLDQGLQFLIQYYNGEERAKGNILERFSAQQFPDLHSELNLSSLELGDSALYFCASSPTSGLYKEQFFGPGTRLTVL.

In nucleotides, the CDR3 is TGTGCCAGCAGGCACGGGGGAGGCTCAAACACTGAAGCTTTCTTT. It is translated as CASRHGGGSNTEAFF. The J gene is TRBJ1-1, the V gene TRBV6-1; the D gene is possibly TRBD1 (5 bases). The CDR3 is made up of 15 amino acids. The germline V gene encodes CDR1 MNHNS and CDR2 SASEGT. The ends were cut back, 6 bases at V and 2 bases at J, with 16 bases in the middle.

The CDR3 region has the DNA TGTGCCAGCAGTTACTCGTCGGCGGTCACCGGGGAGCTGTTTTTT. Its protein product is CASSYSSAVTGELFF. The V call is TRBV6-5, the J call TRBJ2-2; no clear D. The CDR3 is 15 residues long. The germline V and J ends were trimmed by 0 bases and 4 bases, with 9 bases remaining between them. CDR1 and CDR2 (germline): MNHEY, SVGAGI.

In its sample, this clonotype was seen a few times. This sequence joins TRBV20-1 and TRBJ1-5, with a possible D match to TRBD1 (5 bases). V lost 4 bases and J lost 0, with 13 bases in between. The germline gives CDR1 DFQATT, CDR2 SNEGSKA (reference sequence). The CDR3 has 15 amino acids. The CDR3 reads CSAIPLTDSNQPQHF. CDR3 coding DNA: TGCAGTGCTATCCCCCTGACAGATAGCAATCAGCCCCAGCATTTT.

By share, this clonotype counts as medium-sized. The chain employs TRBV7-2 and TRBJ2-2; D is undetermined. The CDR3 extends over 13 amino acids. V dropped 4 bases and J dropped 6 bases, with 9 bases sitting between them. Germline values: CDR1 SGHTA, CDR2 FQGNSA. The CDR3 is CASSSYLAGELFF. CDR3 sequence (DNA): TGTGCCAGCAGCTCCTATCTGGCCGGGGAGCTGTTTTTT.

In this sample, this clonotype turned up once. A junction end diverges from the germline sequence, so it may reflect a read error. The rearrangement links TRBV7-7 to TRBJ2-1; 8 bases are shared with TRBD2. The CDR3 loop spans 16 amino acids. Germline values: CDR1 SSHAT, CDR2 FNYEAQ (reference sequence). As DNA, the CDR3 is TGTGCTAGCAGCTTACTTGGAGCGGGGGCCTACAATGAGCAGCTCTTC. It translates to CASSLLGAGAYNEQLF.

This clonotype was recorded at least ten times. CDR3: CASSYSPGQGAEQYF. CDR3 nucleotides: TGTGCCAGCAGTTACTCGCCTGGACAGGGGGCCGAGCAGTACTTC. The chain uses TRBV6-6 and TRBJ2-7, with 11 bases fitting TRBD1. Germline assignment: CDR1 MNHNY and CDR2 SVGAGI (reference sequence). The length of the CDR3 is 15 residues. V lost 0 bases, J lost 6 bases, and 4 bases stayed unmatched.

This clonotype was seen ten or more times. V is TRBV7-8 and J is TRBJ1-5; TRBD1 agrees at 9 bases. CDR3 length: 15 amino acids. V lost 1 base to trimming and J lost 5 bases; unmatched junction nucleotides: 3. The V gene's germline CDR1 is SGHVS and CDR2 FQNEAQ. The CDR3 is CASSLGRTGDQPQHF. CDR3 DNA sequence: TGTGCCAGCAGCTTAGGTCGGACAGGGGATCAGCCCCAGCATTTT.

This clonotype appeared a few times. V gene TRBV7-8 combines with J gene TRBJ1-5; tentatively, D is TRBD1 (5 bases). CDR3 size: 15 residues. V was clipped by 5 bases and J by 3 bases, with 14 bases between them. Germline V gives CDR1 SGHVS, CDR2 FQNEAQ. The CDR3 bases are TGTGCCAGCAGCCAGGGACGACGGATCAATCAGCCCCAGCATTTT. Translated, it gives CASSQGRRINQPQHF.

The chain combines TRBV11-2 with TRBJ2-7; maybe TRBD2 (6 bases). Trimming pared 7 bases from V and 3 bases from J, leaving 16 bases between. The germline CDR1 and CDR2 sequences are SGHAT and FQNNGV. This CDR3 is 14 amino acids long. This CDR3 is CASTGRRANYEQYF. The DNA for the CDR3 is TGTGCCAGCACCGGGAGAAGGGCCAACTACGAGCAGTACTTC. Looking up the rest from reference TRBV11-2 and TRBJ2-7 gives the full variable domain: EAGVAQSPRYKIIEKRQSVAFWCNPISGHATLYWYQQILGQGPKLLIQFQNNGVVDDSQLPKDRFSAERLKGVDSTLKIQPAKLEDSAVYLCASTGRRANYEQYFGPGTRLTVT.

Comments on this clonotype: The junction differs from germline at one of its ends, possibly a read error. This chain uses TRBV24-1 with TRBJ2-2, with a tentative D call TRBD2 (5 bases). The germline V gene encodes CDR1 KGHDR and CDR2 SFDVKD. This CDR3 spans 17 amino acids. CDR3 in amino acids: CATSDPVRTANTGELLF. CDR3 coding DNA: TGTGCCACCAGTGACCCAGTGAGGACGGCGAACACCGGGGAGCTGTTATTT.

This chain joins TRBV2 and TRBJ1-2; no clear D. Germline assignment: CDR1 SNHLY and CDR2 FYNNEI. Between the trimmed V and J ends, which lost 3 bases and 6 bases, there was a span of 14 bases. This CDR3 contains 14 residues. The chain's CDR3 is CASSDGPISHGYTF. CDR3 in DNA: TGTGCCAGCAGTGACGGACCCATCTCGCATGGCTACACCTTC.

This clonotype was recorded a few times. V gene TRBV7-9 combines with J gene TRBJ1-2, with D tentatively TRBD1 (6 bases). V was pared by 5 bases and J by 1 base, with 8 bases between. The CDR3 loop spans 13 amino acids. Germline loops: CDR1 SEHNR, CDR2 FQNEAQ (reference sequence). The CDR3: CASSPDSNYGYTF. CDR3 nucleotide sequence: TGTGCCAGCAGCCCGGACAGTAACTATGGCTACACCTTC. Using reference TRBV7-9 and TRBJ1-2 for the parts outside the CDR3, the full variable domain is DTGVSQNPRHKITKRGQNVTFRCDPISEHNRLYWYRQTLGQGPEFLTYFQNEAQLEKSRLLSDRFSAERPKGSFSTLEIQRTEQGDSAMYLCASSPDSNYGYTFGSGTRLTVV.

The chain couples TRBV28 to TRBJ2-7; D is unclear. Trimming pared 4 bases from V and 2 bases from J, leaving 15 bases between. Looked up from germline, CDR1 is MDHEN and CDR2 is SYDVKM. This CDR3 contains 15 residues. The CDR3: CASSSIGGRPYEQYF. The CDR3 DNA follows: TGTGCCAGCAGTTCTATCGGTGGGCGGCCCTACGAGCAGTACTTC.

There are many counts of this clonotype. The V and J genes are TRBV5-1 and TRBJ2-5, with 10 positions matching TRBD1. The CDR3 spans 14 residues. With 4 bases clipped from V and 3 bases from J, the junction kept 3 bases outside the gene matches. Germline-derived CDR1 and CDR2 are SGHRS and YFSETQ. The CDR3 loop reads CASSPGTGEETQYF. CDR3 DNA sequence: TGCGCCAGCAGCCCCGGGACAGGGGAAGAGACCCAGTACTTC.

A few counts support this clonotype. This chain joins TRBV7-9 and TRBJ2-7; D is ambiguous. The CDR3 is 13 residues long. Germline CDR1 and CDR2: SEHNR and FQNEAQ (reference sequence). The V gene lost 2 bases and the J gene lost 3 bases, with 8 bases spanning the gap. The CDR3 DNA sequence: TGTGCCAGCAGCTTACAAACAGTCTACGAGCAGTACTTC. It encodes CASSLQTVYEQYF.

The CDR3 DNA follows: TGCGCCAGCTCTCCGAGGGCCATCTCTGGGGCCAACGTCCTGACTTTC. This translates into CASSPRAISGANVLTF. This sequence joins TRBV5-1 and TRBJ2-6; D is possibly TRBD2 (5 bases). This CDR3 has 16 amino acids. The V gene's germline CDR1 is SGHRS and CDR2 YFSETQ. Trimming left V 7 bases short and J 0 bases short, with 14 bases between.

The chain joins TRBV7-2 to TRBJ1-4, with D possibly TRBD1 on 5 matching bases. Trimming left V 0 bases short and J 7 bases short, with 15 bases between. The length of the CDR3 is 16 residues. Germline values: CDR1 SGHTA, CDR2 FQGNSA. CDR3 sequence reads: CASSLAPGPDPEKLFF. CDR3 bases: TGTGCCAGCAGCTTAGCCCCGGGACCGGATCCTGAAAAACTGTTTTTT.

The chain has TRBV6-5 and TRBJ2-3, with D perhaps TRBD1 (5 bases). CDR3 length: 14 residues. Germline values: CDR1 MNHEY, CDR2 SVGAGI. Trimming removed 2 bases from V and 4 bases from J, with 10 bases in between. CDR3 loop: CASSYMGPPDTQYF. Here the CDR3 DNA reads TGTGCCAGCAGTTACATGGGGCCCCCAGATACGCAGTATTTT.

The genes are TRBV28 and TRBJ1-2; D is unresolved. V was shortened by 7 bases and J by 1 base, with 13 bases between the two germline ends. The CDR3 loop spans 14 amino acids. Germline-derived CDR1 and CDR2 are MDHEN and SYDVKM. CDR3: CASTLRGRNYGYTF. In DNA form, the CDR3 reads TGTGCCAGCACCCTACGTGGTCGTAACTATGGCTACACCTTC.

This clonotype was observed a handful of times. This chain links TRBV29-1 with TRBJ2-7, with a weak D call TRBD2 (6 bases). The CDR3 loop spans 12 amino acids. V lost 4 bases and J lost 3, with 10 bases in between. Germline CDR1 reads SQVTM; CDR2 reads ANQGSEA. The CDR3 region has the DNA TGCAGCGTTGGACTAGTTAACTACGAGCAGTACTTC. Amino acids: CSVGLVNYEQYF.

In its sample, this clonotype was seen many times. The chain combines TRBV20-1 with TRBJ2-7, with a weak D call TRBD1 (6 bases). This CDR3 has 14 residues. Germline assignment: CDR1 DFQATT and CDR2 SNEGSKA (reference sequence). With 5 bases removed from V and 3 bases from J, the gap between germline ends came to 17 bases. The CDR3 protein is CSAAPGHVLYEQYF. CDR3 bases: TGCAGTGCTGCTCCGGGACACGTCCTCTACGAGCAGTACTTC.

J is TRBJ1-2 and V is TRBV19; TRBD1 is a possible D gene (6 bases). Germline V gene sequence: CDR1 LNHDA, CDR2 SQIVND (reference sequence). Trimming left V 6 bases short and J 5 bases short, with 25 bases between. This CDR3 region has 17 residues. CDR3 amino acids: CASRIRGDSQGLYGYTF. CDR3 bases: TGTGCCAGTAGAATTCGCGGGGACTCTCAGGGGCTTTATGGCTACACCTTC.

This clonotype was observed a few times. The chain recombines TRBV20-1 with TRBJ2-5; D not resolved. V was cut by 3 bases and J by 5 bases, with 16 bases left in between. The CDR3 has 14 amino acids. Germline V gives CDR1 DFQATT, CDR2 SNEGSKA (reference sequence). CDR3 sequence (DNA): TGCAGTGCTAGGGTCCGGTATGGAGACGAGACCCAGTACTTC. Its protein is CSARVRYGDETQYF.